This T cell receptor beta chain was recorded in a study of T cells in women clearing cervical HPV infection. At the level of the study: No precancer developed; the control's incident HPV16 infection cleared within 12 months.

Sequenced by immunoSEQ multiplex PCR; TCRdb stores in-frame clones only, minus some. Recorded for this sample: about 40,000 clones. Material: blood buffy coat. This receptor was identified in a woman aged 18 to 75 with a cervical HPV16 infection that either progressed to CIN3+ or cleared (not recorded which).

The CDR3 region is CASSYGGTVGSYNEQFF. The sequenced CDR3 bases are TGTGCCAGCAGTTACGGGGGCACCGTGGGGTCCTACAATGAG. V gene TRBV6-2 or TRBV6-3 combines with J gene TRBJ2-1; D may be TRBD1 (6 bases). Coverage ceases 3 residues before the CDR3 finishes, and the germline J gene fills in the end. Looked up from germline, CDR1 is MNHEY and CDR2 is SVGEGT. The CDR3 sequence is 17 residues long. V gave up 2 bases and J gave up 1 base, with 15 bases separating them.